The rows below give T cell receptor beta chains drawn from one sample of a study of CD8 T cells in Susac syndrome. Via MiXCR, TCRdb re-called the immunoSEQ multiplex PCR reads, giving one row per CDR3 protein. The data show some 75,000 distinct CDR3 sequences, approximately 93% seen once. Sequenced: CD8+ T cells from PBMCs. The receptor set was obtained from a human donor with Susac syndrome. CDR3s include the opening cysteine and the closing phenylalanine or tryptophan. The D gene is left open where the match is weak. Some rows mark clone size as missing; the rest say once, few, many or name a class of expanded clone.

d_gene	v_gene	j_gene	abundance	CDR3aa	CDR3nt
TRBD2	TRBV6-2/TRBV6-3	TRBJ2-7	.	CASSYEAGGASDEQYF	TGTGCCAGCAGTTACGAGGCGGGAGGGGCATCGGACGAGCAGTACTTC
.	TRBV25-1	TRBJ2-1	.	CASSPGGRDQQFF	TGTGCCAGCAGTCCGGGCGGCAGGGACCAGCAGTTCTTC
.	TRBV29-1	TRBJ1-1	.	CSVDNSWGSTEAFF	TGCAGCGTGGATAACAGCTGGGGGTCCACTGAAGCTTTCTTT
.	TRBV6-1	TRBJ1-4	once	CASSPEAARAANEKLFF	TGTGCCAGCAGTCCGGAAGCAGCCAGGGCAGCTAATGAAAAACTGTTTTTT
TRBD2	TRBV20-1	TRBJ2-3	once	CSARDTSGQVDTQYF	TGCAGTGCTAGAGATACTAGCGGGCAGGTGGATACGCAGTATTTT
TRBD2	TRBV20-1	TRBJ2-1	.	CSANGLAGGGDEQFF	TGCAGTGCCAACGGACTAGCGGGAGGGGGCGATGAGCAGTTCTTC
.	TRBV2	TRBJ2-7	.	CASAGTLGEQYF	TGTGCCAGCGCCGGGACTCTGGGGGAGCAGTACTTC
.	TRBV6-5	TRBJ2-4	.	CASSSALENIQYF	TGTGCCAGCAGTTCCGCTCTAGAAAACATTCAGTACTTC
.	TRBV15	TRBJ2-1	.	CATSREKALPGGQFF	TGTGCCACCAGCAGAGAAAAGGCCCTCCCCGGCGGGCAGTTCTTC
.	TRBV25-1	TRBJ1-3	.	CASSDPRKTGNTIYF	TGTGCCAGCAGTGATCCTCGGAAGACTGGAAACACCATATATTTT
TRBD2	TRBV7-6	TRBJ2-1	.	CASSLELAPYNEQFF	TGTGCCAGCAGCTTAGAACTAGCGCCCTACAATGAGCAGTTCTTC
TRBD2	TRBV20-1	TRBJ2-1	.	CSARDSGTSYNEQFF	TGCAGTGCTAGAGATTCGGGGACTAGCTACAATGAGCAGTTCTTC
TRBD1	TRBV18	TRBJ1-5	once	CASSLQGASNQPQHF	TGTGCCAGCTCACTCCAGGGGGCAAGCAATCAGCCCCAGCATTTT
.	TRBV30	TRBJ1-1	.	CAWSSQRDTEAFF	TGTGCCTGGAGTTCACAGCGAGACACTGAAGCTTTCTTT
.	TRBV27	TRBJ2-7	.	CASSLDRSYEQYF	TGTGCCAGCAGTTTGGATCGCTCCTACGAGCAGTACTTC
.	TRBV11-2	TRBJ2-2	.	CASRIPGKLGELFF	TGTGCCAGCAGGATCCCGGGGAAACTCGGGGAGCTGTTTTTT